This entry describes one T cell receptor beta chain. Its cognate antigen is unknown. This entry comes from a study of T cell responses to AZD1222 COVID-19 vaccine. About the study: Doses given second, at about 4 or about 12 weeks, were pooled.

Libraries were prepared by immunoSEQ multiplex PCR; TCRdb keeps only in-frame clonotypes and omits some of them. The table lists around 100,000 clones, roughly 90% of them singletons, with 7.5% in the top ten. In germline, CDR1 is SGHRS, CDR2 YFSETQ. This CDR3 region has 14 residues. V was pared by 4 bases and J by 4 bases, with 2 bases of the junction left unmatched. General study results and limits: Donors in the cohort were predominantly white British and more often female, and clonal diversity was possibly underestimated. Two doses of AZD1222 preceded a rise in Spike-specific TCR breadth and depth. Nearly half of unique spike-specific TCRs reportedly avoided B.1.351 and B.1.1.7 mutated regions.

This TCR derives from an adult in good health. The chain links TRBV5-1 to TRBJ1-4, with TRBD1 matching over 9 bases. The material sequenced was peripheral blood, taken on day 0 of AZD1222 vaccination. CDR3: CASSPGQGNEKLFF. The CDR3 coding sequence is TGCGCCAGCAGCCCGGGACAGGGTAATGAAAAACTGTTTTTT.